Shown below are 7 T cell receptor beta chains from a single sample sequenced in a study of T-cell memory formation after mild COVID-19. TCRdb recomputed calls from the 5' RACE reads with MiXCR, one row per CDR3 protein. Here the sample spans 500,000 to 650,000 distinct CDR3 sequences, approximately 21% being singletons. Specimen: PBMCs or a T cell subset sorted from them (not recorded which). The receptors were sampled from an adult woman who had mild COVID-19 (a few samples of this study predate the infection). Cell type and time point are not known.

This clonotype was recorded at least ten times. The chain recombines TRBV10-1 with TRBJ1-5; the D gene is possibly TRBD1 (5 bases). The CDR3 is 12 residues long. V gave up 10 bases and J gave up 8 bases, with 15 bases separating them. Germline V lookup: CDR1 WNHNN, CDR2 SYGVQD (reference sequence). The CDR3: CANKDRSEPQHF. CDR3 coding DNA: TGCGCCAACAAAGACAGATCGGAGCCCCAGCATTTT.

This clonotype was recorded only once. The V and J genes are TRBV12-3 or TRBV12-4 and TRBJ2-7; 10 bases fit TRBD1. The CDR3 is 16 residues long. Unmatched junction bases numbered 10, after V lost 5 bases and J lost 3 bases. The CDR3 reads CASSGQGVPSLYEQYF. CDR3 nucleotide sequence: TGTGCCAGCAGTGGACAGGGGGTCCCATCCCTCTACGAGCAGTACTTC.

This chain connects TRBV12-3 or TRBV12-4 to TRBJ1-1, with 7 bases that match TRBD1. V dropped 2 bases and J dropped 11; count of bases not matched to a gene: 8. The CDR3 runs 13 residues. CDR3 sequence: CASSLRGLSPAFF. As DNA, the CDR3 is TGTGCCAGCAGTTTAAGGGGGCTATCCCCCGCTTTCTTT.

This clonotype has a handful of counts. The chain combines TRBV12-3 or TRBV12-4 with TRBJ2-1; 10 bases map to TRBD2. This CDR3 has 19 amino acids. Trimming removed 6 bases from V and 0 bases from J; junction bases left unmatched: 14. The CDR3 protein is CASRDKRGGLTVSYNEQFF. Written as DNA, the CDR3 is TGTGCCAGCAGAGACAAGCGGGGGGGCCTGACGGTCTCCTACAATGAGCAGTTCTTC.

The chain recombines TRBV24-1 with TRBJ2-3, with TRBD1 as a possible D gene (6 bases). The V gene's germline CDR1 is KGHDR and CDR2 SFDVKD. Trimming removed 4 bases from V and 6 bases from J, with 13 bases in between. The CDR3 is made up of 14 amino acids. DNA for the CDR3: TGTGCCACCAGTGAGGGACAAGGAAGGGATACGCAGTATTTT. This gives the protein CATSEGQGRDTQYF.

The V and J genes are TRBV3-1 and TRBJ2-7; 7 bases line up with TRBD2. The CDR3 is made up of 13 amino acids. CDR1 LGHDT and CDR2 YNNKEL come from the germline V gene (reference sequence). V lost 1 base and J lost 6; bases outside the gene matches: 3. CDR3: CASSQVGGTEQYF. As DNA, the CDR3 is TGTGCCAGCAGCCAAGTCGGGGGGACCGAGCAGTACTTC.

This clonotype appeared a few times. V usage is TRBV7-8 and J usage is TRBJ2-2; TRBD2 aligns across 10 bases. Trimming took 3 bases from V and 5 from J; bases not matched to a gene: 9. The germline V gene encodes CDR1 SGHVS and CDR2 FQNEAQ. The CDR3 loop spans 17 amino acids. DNA for the CDR3: TGTGCCAGCAGCTTTAACCCTAGCGGGAGCAGTACCGGGGAGCTGTTTTTT. The encoded protein is CASSFNPSGSSTGELFF.